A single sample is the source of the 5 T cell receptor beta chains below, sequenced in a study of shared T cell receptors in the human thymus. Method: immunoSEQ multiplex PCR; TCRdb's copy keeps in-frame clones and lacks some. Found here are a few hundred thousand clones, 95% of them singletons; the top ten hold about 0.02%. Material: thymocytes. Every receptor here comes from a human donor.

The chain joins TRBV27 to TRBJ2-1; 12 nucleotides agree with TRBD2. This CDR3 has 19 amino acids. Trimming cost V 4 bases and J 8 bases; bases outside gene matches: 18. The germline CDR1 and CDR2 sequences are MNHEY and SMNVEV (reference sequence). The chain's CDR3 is CASSSRPRTSGTFKDEQFF. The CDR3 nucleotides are TGTGCCAGCAGTTCCCGACCTAGGACTAGCGGGACCTTTAAGGATGAGCAGTTCTTC.

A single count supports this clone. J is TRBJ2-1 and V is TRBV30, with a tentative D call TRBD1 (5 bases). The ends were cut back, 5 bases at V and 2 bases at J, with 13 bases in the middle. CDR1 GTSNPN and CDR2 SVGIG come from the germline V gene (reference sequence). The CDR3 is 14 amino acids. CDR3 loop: CAWLGAAAYNEQFF. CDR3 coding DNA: TGTGCCTGGCTAGGGGCCGCGGCCTACAATGAGCAGTTCTTC.

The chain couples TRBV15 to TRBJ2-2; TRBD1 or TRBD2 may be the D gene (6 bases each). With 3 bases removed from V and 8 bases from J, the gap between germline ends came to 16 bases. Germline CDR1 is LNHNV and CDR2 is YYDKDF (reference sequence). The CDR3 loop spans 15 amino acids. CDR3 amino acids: CATSSRGTFGGELFF. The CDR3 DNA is TGTGCCACCAGCAGTCGCGGGACATTTGGGGGGGAGCTGTTTTTT.

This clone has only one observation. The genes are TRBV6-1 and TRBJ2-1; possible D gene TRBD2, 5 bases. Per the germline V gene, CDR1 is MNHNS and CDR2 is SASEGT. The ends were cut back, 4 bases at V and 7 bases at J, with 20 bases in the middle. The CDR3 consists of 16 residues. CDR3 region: CASSGRTPPPHNEQFF. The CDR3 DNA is TGTGCCAGCAGTGGGCGGACTCCCCCCCCACATAATGAGCAGTTCTTC.

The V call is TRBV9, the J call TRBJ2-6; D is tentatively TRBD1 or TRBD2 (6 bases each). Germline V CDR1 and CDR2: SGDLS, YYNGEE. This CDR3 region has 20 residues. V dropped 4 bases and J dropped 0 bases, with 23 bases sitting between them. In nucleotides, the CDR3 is TGTGCCAGCAGCTCGCTCGCGAAGCCGGGGGCGAACTCTGGGGCCAACGTCCTGACTTTC. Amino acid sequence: CASSSLAKPGANSGANVLTF.